The clone carrying this T cell receptor beta chain was counted only a few times. Its target is unknown. The PCR employed 60 Vbeta primers together with 13 Jbeta primers. Profiled with immunoSEQ multiplex PCR; TCRdb holds only in-frame clones, not every one. In the table there are 140,000 to 150,000 clones, 9.7% of which are singletons. There are 17 residues in the CDR3. V gave up 0 bases and J gave up 7 bases; unmatched junction bases: 9. Germline CDR1 and CDR2: SGHRS and YFSETQ. This entry belongs to a study of cytomegalovirus exposure and HLA in healthy donors. Whole-study findings and limits: Most subjects had HLA-A and HLA-B alleles reportedly predicted accurately by TCR beta sequences. In a later analysis, DRB1 alleles had the most associated TCRs; HLA-C alleles the fewest.

This receptor was obtained from a man aged 45-65 years in good health and CMV-seronegative. The sample taken for sequencing was PBMCs. J is TRBJ2-2 and V is TRBV5-1; 10 positions match TRBD2. The DNA of the CDR3 is TGCGCCAGCAGCTTGGGGCCAGCGGGGGGGCCTATCGGGGAGCTGTTTTTT. It yields the protein CASSLGPAGGPIGELFF.